Listed below are T cell receptor beta chains from one sample, sequenced in a study of blood T cell repertoires in COVID-19. The assay was immunoSEQ multiplex PCR, and TCRdb's table has in-frame clones only and misses some. The sample shows roughly 300,000 clones, roughly 85% of them seen only once. Material for sequencing was PBMCs or T cells enriched from blood (not recorded which). Receptors originate from a woman aged 45 to 65 who had recovered from COVID-19. CDR3s leave out the opening cysteine and the closing phenylalanine or tryptophan. Size tells how often a clone was seen (once, few, many) or the class of an expanded clone, and some rows leave it out.

V gene,clone size,CDR3 protein
TRBV29-1,once,SVEGGQRSEAF
TRBV19,.,ASSQGGEQF
TRBV6-5,once,ASTMGSKAF
TRBV15,.,ATSRDAGYEQY
TRBV9,.,ASRTSGTTQY
TRBV3-1/TRBV3-2,once,ASSRGVRDRENGYT
TRBV15,.,ATSRKTGSEKLF
TRBV4-1,.,ASSRTGTGGLDTQY
TRBV7-2,.,ASSLRTGGDQPQH
TRBV30,.,AWIQREGFNEQF
TRBV5-5,.,ASSFGQGGQPQH
TRBV18,.,ASSPGLNYEQY
TRBV2,.,ASNPSSGRVTGELF
TRBV19,.,ASNSPGQSTDTQY
TRBV5-4,.,ASSPPGTDTQY